This T cell receptor beta chain stems from a study of response to subunit inactivated influenza vaccine. Points from the study as a whole: Authors suggested each seasonal influenza vaccination recruits few new T cells.

As to this clonotype: Its antigen is as yet unknown.

TCRdb reanalysed the RT-PCR reads using MiXCR and keeps one entry per CDR3 protein. The data hold approximately 490,000 distinct CDR3 sequences, with approximately 7.2% observed a single time. Sequences were derived from PBMCs from blood, sampled less than 30 months after vaccination. The clonotype originates from a man aged 45 to 75 who received an inactivated influenza vaccine.

The CDR3 protein is CSAPQAGGLYSYNEQFF. CDR3 in DNA: TGCAGTGCGCCTCAAGCGGGGGGCCTCTACTCCTACAATGAGCAGTTCTTC. This sequence joins TRBV20-1 and TRBJ2-1; TRBD2 agrees at 9 bases. The CDR3 is 17 amino acids. The germline CDR1 and CDR2 sequences are DFQATT and SNEGSKA (reference sequence). After removal of 6 bases from V and 0 bases from J, the junction contained 12 bases not matched to a gene.